The 17 T cell receptor beta chains below come from one sample, sequenced in a study of blood T cell repertoires in COVID-19. Produced via immunoSEQ multiplex PCR; TCRdb's table is partial and in-frame only. The sample lists 40,000 to 60,000 clones; approximately 86% were seen once. Sequencing was done on a sample of peripheral blood. The receptors originated from a man aged 35 to 55 with active COVID-19.

The chain joins TRBV18 to TRBJ1-1; D is perhaps TRBD1 (5 bases). Germline V lookup: CDR1 KGHSH, CDR2 LQKENI. V lost 6 bases to trimming and J lost 0 bases, with 8 bases between them. There are 13 residues in the CDR3. CDR3 in DNA: TGTGCCAGCTCCCTAGGGGTGAACACTGAAGCTTTCTTT. The encoded protein is CASSLGVNTEAFF.

The rearrangement joins TRBV21-1 to TRBJ2-7; the table assigns TRBD1, which was not confirmed against the DNA. TRBV21-1 is deemed a pseudogene. This CDR3 spans 16 amino acids. DNA of the CDR3: TGTGCCAGCAGCGACCACGACAGGGTGAACTCCTACGAGCAGTACTTC. Amino acid sequence: CASSDHDRVNSYEQYF.

This clone was counted a few times. The genes are TRBV6-5 and TRBJ1-1; D is possibly TRBD1 (5 bases). Trimming shortened V by 7 bases and J by 3 bases, and 18 bases separated the two germline ends. CDR1 is MNHEY, CDR2 SVGAGI, per germline. The CDR3 is made up of 15 amino acids. In DNA, the CDR3 is TGTGCCAGCACCGGCGGGGCGGCCGGGGACACTGAAGCTTTCTTT. Translated: CASTGGAAGDTEAFF.

The chain is built from TRBV11-1 and TRBJ2-7; possible D gene TRBD2, 6 bases. V shed 5 bases and J shed 0 bases, with 11 bases lying between them. Germline CDR1 and CDR2: SGHAT and FQDESV (reference sequence). There are 14 residues in the CDR3. CDR3 sequence: CASSGGKASYEQYF. CDR3 DNA: TGTGCCAGCAGCGGCGGGAAAGCCTCCTACGAGCAGTACTTC.

The chain is built from TRBV4-2 and TRBJ2-1, with D possibly TRBD1 on 6 matching bases. The germline V and J ends were trimmed by 3 bases and 10 bases, with 22 bases remaining between them. CDR3 length equals 16 residues. Looked up from germline, CDR1 is LGHNA and CDR2 is YNFKEQ. The CDR3 DNA reads TGTGCCAGCAGCCAGGGGGCAAGCGCGGGCTTTGAAGAGCAGTTCTTC. Its translation: CASSQGASAGFEEQFF.

This rearrangement joins TRBV19 to TRBJ2-7; 8 bases line up with TRBD2. With 5 bases clipped from V and 0 bases from J, the junction kept 9 bases outside the gene matches. Germline assignment: CDR1 LNHDA and CDR2 SQIVND (reference sequence). The CDR3 length is 16 residues. The CDR3 DNA reads TGTGCCAGTAGTTCCAGCGGGAGAGGGGGCTCCTACGAGCAGTACTTC. This gives the protein CASSSSGRGGSYEQYF.

J is TRBJ2-7 and V is TRBV9; 12 nucleotides align to TRBD2. The V and J ends lost 0 bases and 3 bases, in that order; junction bases with no gene match: 10. From germline, CDR1 is SGDLS and CDR2 YYNGEE. This CDR3 has 18 amino acids. DNA for the CDR3: TGTGCCAGCAGCGTAGGACCGACTAGCGGGAGTGGTTACTACGAGCAGTACTTC. Translation: CASSVGPTSGSGYYEQYF.

The chain carries TRBV7-2 and TRBJ2-3, with D tentatively TRBD1 (5 bases). This CDR3 contains 14 residues. V was pared by 4 bases and J by 2 bases, with 10 bases between. Germline V gene data show CDR1 as SGHTA and CDR2 as FQGNSA. The CDR3 loop reads CASSSRQITDTQYF. The DNA for the CDR3 is TGTGCCAGCAGCTCACGACAGATCACAGATACGCAGTATTTT.

The chain has TRBV6-6 and TRBJ1-2; possibly TRBD1 for D (6 bases). Germline V gene lookup returns CDR1 MNHNY and CDR2 SVGAGI (reference sequence). The germline V and J ends were trimmed by 6 bases and 7 bases, with 15 bases remaining between them. This CDR3 comprises 13 residues. The CDR3: CASSPLGGGGYTF. In nucleotides, the CDR3 is TGTGCCAGCAGCCCCCTGGGAGGGGGTGGCTACACCTTC.

The chain links TRBV5-1 to TRBJ1-1, with D perhaps matching TRBD1 (5 bases). The germline CDR1 and CDR2 sequences are SGHRS and YFSETQ. V was shortened by 4 bases and J by 0 bases, with 10 bases between the two germline ends. This CDR3 spans 14 amino acids. CDR3 in amino acids: CASSLRVMNTEAFF. The CDR3 coding sequence is TGCGCCAGCAGCCTCAGGGTCATGAACACTGAAGCTTTCTTT.

The rearrangement links TRBV5-4 to TRBJ2-3; 12 nucleotides line up with TRBD2. Germline values: CDR1 SGHNT, CDR2 YYREEE (reference sequence). Trimming at V came to 4 bases and at J to 3 bases, leaving 12 bases not matched to a gene. CDR3 length: 18 amino acids. CDR3: CASSVVGGLAGLTDTQYF. In DNA form, the CDR3 reads TGTGCCAGCAGCGTAGTTGGGGGACTAGCGGGCCTAACAGATACGCAGTATTTT.

The V and J genes are TRBV19 and TRBJ2-5; D unclear. This CDR3 contains 14 residues. Germline V gives CDR1 LNHDA, CDR2 SQIVND (reference sequence). V lost 1 base to trimming and J lost 2 bases, with 8 bases between them. This CDR3 reads CASSIVVRQETQYF. The CDR3 DNA reads as TGTGCCAGTAGTATAGTGGTCAGACAAGAGACCCAGTACTTC. The full variable domain, with the rest looked up from reference TRBV19 and TRBJ2-5, is DGGITQSPKYLFRKEGQNVTLSCEQNLNHDAMYWYRQDPGQGLRLIYYSQIVNDFQKGDIAEGYSVSREKKESFPLTVTSAQKNPTAFYLCASSIVVRQETQYFGPGTRLLVL.

This clone was detected once. The chain is built from TRBV3-1 (or the pseudogene TRBV3-2) and TRBJ1-2, with a tentative D call TRBD1 (6 bases). V lost 5 bases and J 9 bases, leaving 25 bases between the germline ends. This CDR3 is 16 amino acids long. CDR1 is LGHDT and CDR2 is YNNKEL in the germline V gene (reference sequence). In DNA form, the CDR3 reads TGTGCCAGCAGCTTAAAAATCCAGGGGACACGGTTCAGCTACACCTTC. It specifies CASSLKIQGTRFSYTF.

Turning to this clone: Other DNA sequences in the sample encode the same CDR3. The chain employs TRBV9 and TRBJ2-2; D is uncertain. This CDR3 contains 13 residues. CDR1 is SGDLS and CDR2 is YYNGEE in the germline V gene. The V end was cut by 7 bases, the J end by 0 bases, with 7 bases between. The CDR3 is CASSGANTGELFF. The CDR3, as DNA: TGTGCCAGCTCCGGAGCGAACACCGGGGAGCTGTTTTTT. Complete variable domain (other parts from reference TRBV9 and TRBJ2-2): DSGVTQTPKHLITATGQRVTLRCSPRSGDLSVYWYQQSLDQGLQFLIQYYNGEERAKGNILERFSAQQFPDLHSELNLSSLELGDSALYFCASSGANTGELFFGEGSRLTVL.

In nucleotides, the CDR3 is TGTGCCAGCACCCTGGACTTCTCTGGGGCCAACGTCCTGACTTTC. This encodes CASTLDFSGANVLTF. This chain links TRBV6-5 with TRBJ2-6; D possibly corresponds to TRBD2 (5 bases). This CDR3 has 15 amino acids. Trimming removed 7 bases at V and 0 bases at J, with 10 bases between. Germline CDR1 and CDR2: MNHEY and SVGAGI.

The chain joins TRBV28 to TRBJ1-6; 7 bases map to TRBD1. The CDR3 covers 15 residues. Trimming cost V 8 bases and J 7 bases; bases outside gene matches: 11. The germline CDR1 and CDR2 sequences are MDHEN and SYDVKM. The CDR3 DNA follows: TGTGCCAGCGGAAGTACCGGGACAGCCAATTCACCCCTCCACTTT. Its translation: CASGSTGTANSPLHF.

The rearrangement joins TRBV5-1 to TRBJ1-4; TRBD1 might be the D (6 bases). Germline CDR1 is SGHRS and CDR2 is YFSETQ. V shed 3 bases and J shed 8 bases, with 14 bases lying between them. CDR3 size: 14 residues. The CDR3 DNA follows: TGCGCCAGCAGCTCCAGGACAGTTGAGGAAAAACTGTTTTTT. Translation: CASSSRTVEEKLFF.